This T cell receptor (beta chain) was sequenced during a study of CD8+ T cells in alopecia areata. Study results and limitations: The study found that many expanded lesional clones persisted in scalp and blood during tofacitinib.

This clone was observed many times. What it binds is not known. Other DNA sequences within the sample encode an identical CDR3. Treatment defined: oral pan-JAK inhibitor, 5-10 mg twice daily. The CDR3 is made up of 15 amino acids. Germline V gives CDR1 SGDLS, CDR2 YYNGEE. V shed 0 bases, J shed 7 bases, and the junction held 6 bases outside the gene matches. TCR sequencing used cDNA made by reverse transcription of extracted RNA. Here immunoSEQ multiplex PCR was the method, and the copy in TCRdb shows in-frame clones only, minus some. The repertoire consists of 150,000 to 200,000 clones, with approximately 61% occurring once and the leading ten covering approximately 1%.

Sequenced here: CD4+ T cells sorted from blood, sampled at week 24, from a patient treated with tofacitinib. The sequence was collected from a human donor with alopecia areata. The chain recombines TRBV9 with TRBJ2-1; 8 nucleotides line up with TRBD1. The CDR3 region is CASSVEGQGGNEQFF. DNA for the CDR3: TGTGCCAGCAGCGTAGAAGGACAGGGTGGGAATGAGCAGTTCTTC.